This T cell receptor beta chain is drawn from a study of shared T cell receptors in the human thymus. Method: immunoSEQ multiplex PCR; TCRdb's copy keeps in-frame clones and lacks some. The sample has roughly 410,000 clones, around 93% seen once. The CDR3 runs to 15 residues. CDR1 ENHRY and CDR2 SYGVKD come from the germline V gene. V dropped 2 bases and J dropped 7; count of bases not matched to a gene: 6. The chain couples TRBV10-3 to TRBJ1-5; 9 nucleotides line up with TRBD1. Sequenced material: thymocytes. The receptor was derived from a human donor. The CDR3 nucleotides read TGTGCCATCAGTGAGGGGGACAGGGCGAGCCAGCCCCAGCATTTT. Translation gives CAISEGDRASQPQHF.